This T cell receptor beta chain is drawn from a study of T cell repertoires in cytomegalovirus infection. TCRdb recomputed calls from the reads with MiXCR, one row per CDR3 protein. The sample has over 300,000 distinct CDR3 sequences, more than 8% seen once. This clonotype was seen ten or more times. The germline gives CDR1 MNHNY, CDR2 SVGAGI (reference sequence). The CDR3 spans 15 residues. Losses at the gene ends were 0 bases for V and 4 bases for J; bases not matched to a gene: 2. This TCR was sampled from a human donor in good health (CMV status not recorded). Some clones in this sample may be carry-over from other donors' samples. This sequence joins TRBV6-6 and TRBJ1-3, with 8 bases lining up with TRBD1. The sequenced sample consisted of PBMCs. The DNA of the CDR3 is TGTGCCAGCAGTTACTCGGGGACAGGCGGAAACACCATATATTTT. Translated: CASSYSGTGGNTIYF.